Shown below are 5 T cell receptor beta chains from a single sample sequenced in a study of technical replicates of blood from several donors. Profiled with immunoSEQ multiplex PCR; TCRdb holds only in-frame clones, not every one. Counted here are around 97,000 clones, approximately 94% occurring once; the ten biggest clones make up roughly 0.35%. Sample: T cells isolated from PBMCs. The receptors here all came from a human donor in good health.

The chain uses TRBV6-5 and TRBJ2-5; 9 bases are a match to TRBD2. There are 15 residues in the CDR3. CDR1 MNHEY and CDR2 SVGAGI come from the germline V gene. J was trimmed by 1 base and V by 5 bases; bases with no gene match: 5. The CDR3 DNA reads TGTGCCAGCAGTCGACTAGCGGAGGGCCAAGAGACCCAGTACTTC. It specifies CASSRLAEGQETQYF.

The V gene is TRBV4-1, the J gene TRBJ2-4; 8 bases are a match to TRBD1. J lost 5 bases, V lost 8 bases, and 5 bases had no gene match. CDR3 size: 13 residues. Per the germline V gene, CDR1 is MGHRA and CDR2 is YSYEKL. The CDR3 nucleotides are TGCGCCAGCCGCAAGACAGGGGAAAACATTCAGTACTTC. This sequence encodes CASRKTGENIQYF.

The chain carries TRBV28 and TRBJ1-4, with D maybe TRBD1 (5 bases). Trimming stripped 3 bases from V and 7 bases from J, with 12 bases between. Per germline, CDR1 MDHEN and CDR2 SYDVKM. CDR3 length: 14 residues. The CDR3 region is CASSFSGESEKLFF. Here the CDR3 DNA reads TGTGCCAGCAGTTTTTCGGGGGAAAGTGAAAAACTGTTTTTT.

The chain carries TRBV27 and TRBJ2-3, with D maybe TRBD2 (6 bases). Trimming removed 3 bases from V and 4 bases from J, with 8 bases in between. This CDR3 region has 13 residues. The germline CDR1 and CDR2 sequences are MNHEY and SMNVEV (reference sequence). The CDR3 is CASSFSGADTQYF. CDR3 bases: TGTGCCAGCAGTTTTTCGGGGGCAGATACGCAGTATTTT.

This clone occurred a few times. The rearrangement joins TRBV30 to TRBJ1-5; unclear D gene. Trimming removed 1 base from V and 6 bases from J, with 19 bases in between. CDR3 length equals 16 residues. Germline V gene lookup returns CDR1 GTSNPN and CDR2 SVGIG (reference sequence). CDR3 region: CAWSGTAVAGSQPQHF. The DNA of the CDR3 is TGTGCCTGGAGTGGAACGGCAGTAGCCGGGAGTCAGCCCCAGCATTTT.